This T cell receptor (beta chain) was obtained from a study of blood T cell repertoires in COVID-19 (dated by TCRdb to between 2020 and 2021). In terms of the full investigation: Samples from collaborators originated in the United States, Italy and Spain and spanned both the acute and convalescent phases of COVID-19. Nearly every sample came with metadata listing a de-identified subject ID, COVID-19 status, age in years and sex. The repertoires were released in a freely available public database meant as a resource for research on the immune response to SARS-CoV-2. The samples were drawn from the first 160 participants of the ongoing ImmuneRACE study and from 950 to 1,500 subjects provided by 6 global collaborators. Where available, HLA class I and class II types were taken from metadata supplied by the sample provider and were not determined by assay-based typing. Deeply sampled blood TCRbeta repertoires from subjects exposed to, actively infected with, or recovered from COVID-19 were included in the dataset. The prospective study material was composed of cDNA or gDNA derived from T cells, B-cell-depleted T cells, or PBMCs. Findings and caveats that apply to the study as a whole: Clinical and demographic metadata were provided uncurated, with the amount varying by source and participant.

About this clone: Its cognate antigen has yet to be identified. No much larger clone is present one base from it, and per-base qualities are unavailable. At the DNA level, this CDR3 is encoded by other sequences in the same sample as well.

The immunoSEQ Assay, a bias-controlled multiplex PCR, was used to amplify TCRbeta CDR3 regions from genomic DNA. Per the source publication's procedure: The number of nucleated cells in each sample was estimated by amplification of reference gene primers within the assay. To quantify the absolute abundance of each unique TCRbeta CDR3 rearrangement, sequence reads were collapsed and filtered. Productive Simpson clonality was computed per sample as the square root of Simpson's diversity index over productive rearrangements. In its TCRdb copy, this immuneACCESS table keeps in-frame sequences only and misses some clones. Where compared with another copy, unresolved V genes explain less than half of these, and the others have no known cause. For V, J and clone size, that table is used; D and trimming come from the DNA. In this sample the table shows approximately 290,000 clones, about nine tenths of which occur a single time. The leading ten clones occupy around 2.2% of the sample.

For CDR1 and CDR2, the germline V gene lists MNHEY and SVGAGI. The junction shows trimming of 7 bases on V and 5 bases on J, and the gene matches do not reach 4 bases of it. Including cysteine and phenylalanine, the CDR3 has 12 amino acids. The sequence is cut down to CDR3 DNA, 36 bases in frame from base 1. At one collaborating source in Seattle, patients were enrolled during active infection and were followed longitudinally through the course of disease. Collaborating institutions collected whole blood in K2EDTA tubes following their own protocols. Collaborator samples were shipped for TCRbeta analysis as frozen whole blood, isolated PBMCs, or DNA extracted from either sample type.

Specimen: peripheral blood. The TCR was taken from a woman aged 25 to 45 with COVID-19, enrolled during active disease. Recombination connected TRBV6-5 to TRBJ1-1; 7 central nucleotides agree with TRBD1. The CDR3 region reads CASTQTGTEAFF. The sequenced DNA is TGTGCCAGCACTCAGACAGGGACTGAAGCTTTCTTT.